The 32 T cell receptor beta chains given below trace back to one sample, sequenced in a study of a mutant IDH1 vaccine in newly diagnosed glioma. Libraries were prepared by immunoSEQ multiplex PCR; TCRdb keeps only in-frame clonotypes and omits some of them. The top ten clones hold just over 9% of a sample with 30,000 to 40,000 clones, approximately 78% of them seen once. The time point was: baseline, week 1 (first vaccination visit). Treatment defined: pre-vaccination baseline after standard-of-care therapy. The material sequenced was PBMCs, taken from a glioma patient treated with radiotherapy, temozolomide or both. All receptors come from a man aged 35-49 years with glioma. Some clones in this sample may be carry-over from other donors' samples.

The genes are TRBV9 and TRBJ1-1; tentative D call: TRBD1 (6 bases). The V end lost 4 bases, the J end lost 0 bases, and 19 bases lay between the germline ends. This CDR3 comprises 17 residues. Per germline, CDR1 SGDLS and CDR2 YYNGEE. CDR3 DNA sequence: TGTGCCAGCAGCCCGGGGGGGGGCGGGTTCATGAACACTGAAGCTTTCTTT. Residues: CASSPGGGGFMNTEAFF.

The chain uses TRBV9 and TRBJ1-1, with D hard to call. V dropped 0 bases and J dropped 7 bases, with 7 bases sitting between them. Germline V gives CDR1 SGDLS, CDR2 YYNGEE. The length of the CDR3 is 12 residues. The CDR3 DNA reads as TGTGCCAGCAGCGTAGTCGACGGTGAAGCTTTCTTT. It is translated as CASSVVDGEAFF. Full variable domain (rest looked up from reference TRBV9 and TRBJ1-1): DSGVTQTPKHLITATGQRVTLRCSPRSGDLSVYWYQQSLDQGLQFLIQYYNGEERAKGNILERFSAQQFPDLHSELNLSSLELGDSALYFCASSVVDGEAFFGQGTRLTVV.

This clone was counted between two and nine times. The chain joins TRBV2 to TRBJ1-3; the match to TRBD1 covers 11 bases. CDR1 is SNHLY and CDR2 is FYNNEI in the germline V gene. V shed 10 bases, J shed 4 bases, and the junction held 9 bases outside the gene matches. CDR3 length: 15 amino acids. DNA of the CDR3: TGTGCCACAGTGGACAGGGGGCTAGGAGGAAACACCATATATTTT. This encodes CATVDRGLGGNTIYF. The variable domain in full, completed from reference TRBV2 and TRBJ1-3, reads EPEVTQTPSHQVTQMGQEVILRCVPISNHLYFYWYRQILGQKVEFLVSFYNNEISEKSEIFDDQFSVERPDGSNFTLKIRSTKLEDSAMYFCATVDRGLGGNTIYFGEGSWLTVV.

The chain combines TRBV18 with TRBJ2-1, with D tentatively TRBD1 (6 bases). The germline CDR1 and CDR2 sequences are KGHSH and LQKENI. The V end lost 3 bases, the J end lost 8 bases, and 17 bases lay between the germline ends. This CDR3 has 15 amino acids. The CDR3 DNA sequence: TGTGCCAGCTCACCCCAGGGGCACGATATGGATGAGCAGTTCTTC. Translating gives CASSPQGHDMDEQFF.

The rearrangement joins TRBV4-3 to TRBJ2-7; TRBD1 aligns across 9 bases. This CDR3 is built from 14 residues. The V gene end was trimmed by 4 bases and the J gene end by 4 bases; junction bases not matched to a gene: 5. CDR1 LGHNA and CDR2 YSLEER come from the germline V gene. CDR3 protein: CASSLGTGRYEQYF. The CDR3 nucleotides read TGCGCCAGCAGCCTCGGGACAGGGCGTTACGAGCAGTACTTC.

The genes are TRBV2 and TRBJ2-3; no clear D. Germline CDR1 reads SNHLY; CDR2 reads FYNNEI. This CDR3 region has 13 residues. V was trimmed by 6 bases and J by 0 bases, leaving 7 bases between them. CDR3 loop: CASSLRSTDTQYF. CDR3 DNA: TGTGCCAGCAGCCTCAGAAGCACAGATACGCAGTATTTT.

The chain joins TRBV10-3 to TRBJ2-7, with D perhaps TRBD2 (8 bases). Germline V gene lookup returns CDR1 ENHRY and CDR2 SYGVKD. Trimming took 4 bases from V and 3 from J, leaving 19 bases between them. This CDR3 is built from 16 residues. CDR3 DNA: TGTGCCATCAGTGGGTTCGGGGGGGACAGCGACTACGAGCAGTACTTC. It yields the protein CAISGFGGDSDYEQYF.

The genes are TRBV4-1 and TRBJ2-3; possibly TRBD1 for D (6 bases). Trimming removed 3 bases at V and 0 bases at J, with 16 bases between. Germline-derived CDR1 and CDR2 are MGHRA and YSYEKL. The CDR3 is made up of 17 amino acids. This CDR3 is CASSHRRQATSTDTQYF. The DNA of the CDR3 is TGCGCCAGCAGCCATCGACGACAGGCGACTAGCACAGATACGCAGTATTTT.

The CDR3 DNA follows: TGCGCCAGCAGCTTGGGGGTTCGCACAGATACGCAGTATTTT. As protein: CASSLGVRTDTQYF. The rearrangement uses TRBV5-1 and TRBJ2-3; D is ambiguous. Trimming took 0 bases from V and 1 from J, leaving 6 bases between them. The length of the CDR3 is 14 residues. Per the germline V gene, CDR1 is SGHRS and CDR2 is YFSETQ.

The genes are TRBV6-5 and TRBJ2-2; tentatively, D is TRBD1 (6 bases). The CDR3 is 12 amino acids. V gave up 8 bases and J gave up 5 bases, with 9 bases separating them. CDR1 and CDR2 from the germline V gene are MNHEY and SVGAGI. CDR3 protein: CASSRGTGELFF. The CDR3 DNA reads TGTGCCAGCTCAAGGGGGACCGGGGAGCTGTTTTTT.

V and J are TRBV19 and TRBJ1-5; maybe TRBD1 (5 bases). The V gene lost 5 bases and the J gene lost 5 bases, with 13 bases spanning the gap. Germline CDR1 LNHDA, CDR2 SQIVND (reference sequence). CDR3 length equals 14 residues. The DNA for the CDR3 is TGTGCCAGTAGTCCGGCCCGGGGGGATCAGCCCCAGCATTTT. Translated, it gives CASSPARGDQPQHF.

The chain joins TRBV6-6 to TRBJ1-1; TRBD1 is a possible D gene (6 bases). The V gene lost 5 bases and the J gene lost 8 bases, with 18 bases spanning the gap. This CDR3 has 14 amino acids. Germline CDR1 reads MNHNY; CDR2 reads SVGAGI (reference sequence). The DNA for the CDR3 is TGTGCCAGCAGTGAGTCGACAGGATCGGCCGAAGCTTTCTTT. Encoded protein: CASSESTGSAEAFF.

The J gene is TRBJ1-1, the V gene TRBV5-1; D unclear. The germline V gene encodes CDR1 SGHRS and CDR2 YFSETQ. There are 16 residues in the CDR3. Trimming cost V 0 bases and J 6 bases, with 18 bases left between them. DNA for the CDR3: TGCGCCAGCAGCTTGGCCATGACCCCAGACCAACCTGAAGCTTTCTTT. Translation gives CASSLAMTPDQPEAFF.

The chain joins TRBV12-5 to TRBJ2-3; 9 bases are a match to TRBD2. The junction had 9 bases not matched to a gene; V was cut back by 6 bases and J by 5 bases. The length of the CDR3 is 15 residues. Germline values: CDR1 LGHNT, CDR2 FRNRAP. CDR3 in DNA: TGTGCTAGTGGCTCCCTTAGCGGGGGAAAAGATACGCAGTATTTT. Protein sequence: CASGSLSGGKDTQYF.

V gene TRBV29-1 combines with J gene TRBJ2-1; 11 nucleotides line up with TRBD2. Unmatched junction bases numbered 4, after V lost 4 bases and J lost 2 bases. CDR1 SQVTM and CDR2 ANQGSEA come from the germline V gene. This CDR3 has 15 amino acids. The CDR3 spells CSVGLAGTTYNEQFF. The CDR3 coding sequence is TGCAGCGTTGGACTAGCGGGGACCACCTACAATGAGCAGTTCTTC.

The rearrangement links TRBV6-1 to TRBJ2-1; unclear D gene. The V and J ends lost 6 bases and 6 bases respectively, with 6 bases between them. CDR1 is MNHNS and CDR2 is SASEGT in the germline V gene. This CDR3 spans 11 amino acids. CDR3 in amino acids: CASREFNEQFF. CDR3 DNA: TGTGCCAGCAGAGAGTTCAATGAGCAGTTCTTC.

The V and J genes are TRBV7-8 and TRBJ1-1; TRBD1 matches at 7 bases. CDR3 length: 14 amino acids. V lost 3 bases to trimming and J lost 8 bases; unmatched junction nucleotides: 9. Germline CDR1 is SGHVS and CDR2 is FQNEAQ. CDR3 DNA sequence: TGTGCCAGCAGCTTCCGACCCAGGGACAGCGAAGCTTTCTTT. This sequence encodes CASSFRPRDSEAFF. Full variable domain (outside the CDR3, taken from reference TRBV7-8 and TRBJ1-1): GAGVSQSPRYKVAKRGQDVALRCDPISGHVSLFWYQQALGQGPEFLTYFQNEAQLDKSGLPSDRFFAERPEGSVSTLKIQRTQQEDSAVYLCASSFRPRDSEAFFGQGTRLTVV.

This clone was counted a few times. The chain is built from TRBV7-9 and TRBJ1-1, with TRBD1 matching 7 bases. The CDR3 has 12 residues. V dropped 8 bases and J dropped 6; count of bases not matched to a gene: 6. Germline lookup yields CDR1 SEHNR and CDR2 FQNEAQ (reference sequence). CDR3 residues: CASLQGRAEAFF. CDR3 DNA: TGTGCCAGCTTACAGGGGAGGGCTGAAGCTTTCTTT.

The chain employs TRBV6-5 and TRBJ2-6; D gene ambiguous. The CDR3 sequence is 15 residues long. Trimming shortened V by 5 bases and J by 0 bases, and 8 bases separated the two germline ends. The germline CDR1 and CDR2 sequences are MNHEY and SVGAGI. CDR3 amino acids: CASSPVPSGANVLTF. The CDR3 nucleotides read TGTGCCAGCAGTCCCGTTCCCTCTGGGGCCAACGTCCTGACTTTC.

This chain joins TRBV29-1 and TRBJ2-7; perhaps TRBD1 as D (6 bases). The CDR3 extends over 12 amino acids. CDR1 and CDR2 from the germline V gene are SQVTM and ANQGSEA. DNA for the CDR3: TGCAGTATGACAGGAGTAACATACGAGCAGTACTTC. Translation: CSMTGVTYEQYF.

The chain uses TRBV6-1 and TRBJ2-7, with TRBD1 matching over 7 bases. The CDR3 is made up of 13 amino acids. The V segment lost 7 bases and the J segment 0 bases; nucleotides outside the gene matches: 3. Per the germline V gene, CDR1 is MNHNS and CDR2 is SASEGT. The CDR3, as DNA: TGTGCCAGCACCGGACAGGACTCCTACGAGCAGTACTTC. Translation gives CASTGQDSYEQYF.

This rearrangement joins TRBV5-4 to TRBJ1-1, with D tentatively TRBD1 (5 bases). V dropped 0 bases and J dropped 2 bases, with 11 bases sitting between them. The CDR3 is 15 residues long. Germline V gives CDR1 SGHNT, CDR2 YYREEE (reference sequence). In DNA, the CDR3 is TGTGCCAGCAGCTTGGCCGGGGCATCCAACACTGAAGCTTTCTTT. Its translation: CASSLAGASNTEAFF.

The rearrangement joins TRBV4-1 to TRBJ1-2; TRBD1 matches at 7 bases. The CDR3 length is 15 residues. V shed 0 bases and J 2 bases; nucleotides not matched to a gene: 3. Germline V gene lookup returns CDR1 MGHRA and CDR2 YSYEKL. For the CDR3, the DNA is TGCGCCAGCAGCCAAGAAGGGGACAGAAACTATGGCTACACCTTC. Amino acid sequence: CASSQEGDRNYGYTF.

The chain is built from TRBV19 and TRBJ1-2; D is unresolved. The V gene's germline CDR1 is LNHDA and CDR2 SQIVND (reference sequence). V shed 5 bases and J shed 3 bases, with 13 bases lying between them. This CDR3 is 14 amino acids long. CDR3 sequence: CASSRPGWDYGYTF. The CDR3 DNA reads TGTGCCAGTAGTCGTCCGGGTTGGGACTATGGCTACACCTTC.

This clone was seen only once. V is TRBV9 and J is TRBJ2-5, with 8 bases that match TRBD2. J gave up 7 bases and V 5 bases, and 16 bases lay outside the gene matches. In germline, CDR1 is SGDLS, CDR2 YYNGEE. This CDR3 is built from 16 residues. The CDR3 DNA is TGTGCCAGCAGTGGTAGAGCCGGGGGGGGGCAGGGGACCCAGTACTTC. The encoded protein is CASSGRAGGGQGTQYF.

A remark on this clone: The same CDR3 is also encoded by other DNA sequences in this sample. The chain has TRBV30 and TRBJ1-2; D gene uncertain. Trimming stripped 0 bases from V and 2 bases from J, with 10 bases between. Germline assignment: CDR1 GTSNPN and CDR2 SVGIG (reference sequence). CDR3 length: 14 amino acids. CDR3 nucleotide sequence: TGTGCCTGGAGTGTACTCGGGAGGAACTATGGCTACACCTTC. Protein: CAWSVLGRNYGYTF.

The V and J genes are TRBV5-1 and TRBJ2-7, with D hard to call. Trimming left V 0 bases short and J 7 bases short, with 8 bases between. Germline V lookup: CDR1 SGHRS, CDR2 YFSETQ. There are 12 residues in the CDR3. The CDR3 reads CASSLGGVEQYF. CDR3 DNA sequence: TGCGCCAGCAGCTTGGGAGGAGTTGAGCAGTACTTC. Based on the CDR3 plus reference TRBV5-1 and TRBJ2-7, the full variable domain is KAGVTQTPRYLIKTRGQQVTLSCSPISGHRSVSWYQQTPGQGLQFLFEYFSETQRNKGNFPGRFSGRQFSNSRSEMNVSTLELGDSALYLCASSLGGVEQYFGPGTRLTVT.

V usage is TRBV5-1 and J usage is TRBJ2-3; maybe TRBD2 (5 bases). This CDR3 is built from 16 residues. V was shortened by 0 bases and J by 0 bases, with 11 bases between the two germline ends. CDR1 and CDR2 from the germline V gene are SGHRS and YFSETQ. This CDR3 reads CASSLESGGSTDTQYF. The CDR3 DNA reads as TGCGCCAGCAGCTTGGAATCCGGCGGGAGCACAGATACGCAGTATTTT.

The chain combines TRBV6-5 with TRBJ2-5, with 7 bases matching TRBD1. Germline-derived CDR1 and CDR2 are MNHEY and SVGAGI. The CDR3 totals 15 residues. Trimming removed 0 bases from V and 4 bases from J; junction bases left unmatched: 5. The CDR3 DNA is TGTGCCAGCAGTTACTCGCCAGGGGGTAGAGAGACCCAGTACTTC. Residues: CASSYSPGGRETQYF.

The chain recombines TRBV5-6 with TRBJ2-5; possibly TRBD1 for D (6 bases). The CDR3 is 14 amino acids. The germline V gene encodes CDR1 SGHDT and CDR2 YYEEEE. Deletions cut 4 bases from V and 2 bases from J, with 12 bases between. CDR3 DNA: TGTGCCAGCAGCCCAGGGGCGGTACAAGAGACCCAGTACTTC. Encoded protein: CASSPGAVQETQYF.

This clone was counted only a few times. This chain connects TRBV7-2 to TRBJ1-1; tentatively, D is TRBD1 (6 bases). Germline loops: CDR1 SGHTA, CDR2 FQGNSA. V was pared by 1 base and J by 8 bases, with 14 bases between. CDR3 length: 14 residues. The CDR3 coding sequence is TGTGCCAGCAGCTTAGTTCGATCCAGGGGAGAAGCTTTCTTT. Translation: CASSLVRSRGEAFF.

V usage is TRBV5-6 and J usage is TRBJ1-4; possibly TRBD1 for D (6 bases). V lost 2 bases to trimming and J lost 3 bases, with 14 bases between them. The CDR3 sequence is 16 residues long. In germline, CDR1 is SGHDT, CDR2 YYEEEE. The CDR3 loop is CASSLQGIGSNEKLFF. The CDR3 coding sequence is TGTGCCAGCAGCTTACAGGGAATCGGGTCTAATGAAAAACTGTTTTTT.